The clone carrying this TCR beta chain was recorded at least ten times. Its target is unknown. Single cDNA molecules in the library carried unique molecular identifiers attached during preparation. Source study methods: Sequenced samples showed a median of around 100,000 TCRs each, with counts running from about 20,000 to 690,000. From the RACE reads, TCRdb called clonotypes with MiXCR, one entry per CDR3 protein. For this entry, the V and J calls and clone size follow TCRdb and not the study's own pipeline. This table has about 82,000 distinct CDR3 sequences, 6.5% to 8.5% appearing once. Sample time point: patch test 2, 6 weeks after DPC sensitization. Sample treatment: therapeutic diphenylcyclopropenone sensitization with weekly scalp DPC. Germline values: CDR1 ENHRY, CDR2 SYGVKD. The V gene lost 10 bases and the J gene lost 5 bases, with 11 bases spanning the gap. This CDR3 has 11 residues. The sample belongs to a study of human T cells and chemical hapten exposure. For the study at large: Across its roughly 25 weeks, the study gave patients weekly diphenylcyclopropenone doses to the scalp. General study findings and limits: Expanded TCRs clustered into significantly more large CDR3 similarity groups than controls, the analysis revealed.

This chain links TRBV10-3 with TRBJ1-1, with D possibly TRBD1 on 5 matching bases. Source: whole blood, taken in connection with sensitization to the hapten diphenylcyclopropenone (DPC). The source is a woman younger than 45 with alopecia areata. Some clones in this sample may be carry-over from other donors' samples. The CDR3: CATRGGTEAFF. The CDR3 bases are TGTGCCACCCGGGGGGGGACTGAAGCTTTCTTT.